This passage covers 21 T cell receptor beta chains from one sample sequenced in a study of T-cell memory formation after mild COVID-19. TCRdb independently ran MiXCR on the 5' RACE reads; one entry per CDR3 protein. Of approximately 570,000 distinct CDR3 sequences in the sample, 15% to 20% were seen once. Sequenced material: PBMCs or a T cell subset sorted from them (not recorded which). These receptors all stem from an adult woman who had mild COVID-19 (a few samples of this study predate the infection). Cell type and time point are not known.

This clonotype was detected many times. J is TRBJ2-2 and V is TRBV6-6, with a possible D match to TRBD1 (6 bases). The germline CDR1 and CDR2 sequences are MNHNY and SVGAGI (reference sequence). The CDR3 has 17 residues. V lost 2 bases and J 0 bases, leaving 13 bases between the germline ends. The CDR3 nucleotides are TGTGCCAGCAGTTACGGGACCGGGACACCGAACACCGGGGAGCTGTTTTTT. Translating gives CASSYGTGTPNTGELFF.

This clonotype has more than one count but fewer than ten. The chain uses TRBV10-3 and TRBJ1-1; D unclear. Trimming removed 2 bases at V and 2 bases at J, with 9 bases between. CDR3 length: 14 residues. Germline V CDR1 and CDR2: ENHRY, SYGVKD. CDR3 in DNA: TGTGCCATCAGTGAGCGACAACCCAACACTGAAGCTTTCTTT. This codes for CAISERQPNTEAFF.

The genes are TRBV14 and TRBJ1-1; maybe TRBD1 (5 bases). The CDR3 length is 15 residues. V was trimmed by 4 bases and J by 0 bases, leaving 12 bases between them. Germline V CDR1 and CDR2: SGHDN, FVKESK. The CDR3 loop is CASSPGMGVNTEAFF. CDR3 bases: TGTGCCAGCAGCCCAGGAATGGGGGTGAACACTGAAGCTTTCTTT.

V and J are TRBV6-5 and TRBJ2-1; D may be TRBD1 (6 bases). V was clipped by 0 bases and J by 7 bases, with 7 bases between them. Germline values: CDR1 MNHEY, CDR2 SVGAGI. CDR3 length equals 13 residues. The CDR3 nucleotides are TGTGCCAGCAGTTACTCGCAGGGGAATGAGCAGTTCTTC. Protein sequence: CASSYSQGNEQFF.

The chain combines TRBV7-2 with TRBJ2-6; TRBD1 agrees at 7 bases. Germline V gives CDR1 SGHTA, CDR2 FQGNSA. The CDR3 runs 19 residues. V lost 4 bases, J lost 0 bases, and 12 bases stayed unmatched. The CDR3 here is CASSWERGLWNSGANVLTF. Here the CDR3 DNA reads TGTGCCAGCAGCTGGGAAAGGGGGCTCTGGAACTCTGGGGCCAACGTCCTGACTTTC.

Only a few counts were recorded for this clonotype. This chain joins TRBV20-1 and TRBJ2-7; 7 positions match TRBD2. Trimming took 3 bases from V and 3 from J; bases not matched to a gene: 11. The CDR3 length is 15 residues. Per germline, CDR1 DFQATT and CDR2 SNEGSKA (reference sequence). CDR3 amino acids: CSASPAGVVYYEQYF. For the CDR3, the DNA is TGCAGTGCTAGCCCGGCGGGAGTGGTTTACTACGAGCAGTACTTC.

This clonotype was found a few times. The rearrangement links TRBV9 to TRBJ2-5, with D perhaps given as TRBD1 or TRBD2 (5 bases each). V was trimmed by 4 bases and J by 1 base, leaving 14 bases between them. The CDR3 is made up of 15 amino acids. Looked up from germline, CDR1 is SGDLS and CDR2 is YYNGEE. The CDR3 loop reads CASSPFVGTQETQYF. The CDR3 DNA reads as TGTGCCAGCAGCCCCTTTGTGGGGACCCAAGAGACCCAGTACTTC.

This clonotype has a count of ten or more. The chain joins TRBV3-1 to TRBJ2-1; D possibly uses TRBD1 or TRBD2 (5 bases each). Germline CDR1 LGHDT, CDR2 YNNKEL (reference sequence). Trimming took off 1 base at V and 0 bases at J, with 7 bases between the two ends. The length of the CDR3 is 15 residues. This CDR3 reads CASSQGGSSYNEQFF. CDR3 DNA sequence: TGTGCCAGCAGCCAAGGGGGGAGCTCCTACAATGAGCAGTTCTTC.

The J gene is TRBJ2-7, the V gene TRBV28, with 13 bases fitting TRBD2. The CDR3 runs 17 residues. The ends lost 1 base at V and 3 bases at J; junction bases unmatched: 6. Looked up from germline, CDR1 is MDHEN and CDR2 is SYDVKM. This CDR3 reads CASSLFGLAGVFYEQYF. In DNA form, the CDR3 reads TGTGCCAGCAGTTTATTTGGACTAGCGGGGGTATTCTACGAGCAGTACTTC.

This clonotype was seen only a few times. The gene calls are TRBV7-9 and TRBJ1-6; TRBD1 matches at 7 bases. Germline CDR1 is SEHNR and CDR2 is FQNEAQ (reference sequence). This CDR3 region has 14 residues. Trimming cost V 10 bases and J 7 bases; bases outside gene matches: 10. The CDR3: CATKREGANSPLHF. CDR3 sequence (DNA): TGTGCCACCAAGAGGGAGGGGGCGAATTCACCCCTCCACTTT. Full variable domain (remainder filled in from reference TRBV7-9 and TRBJ1-6): DTGVSQNPRHKITKRGQNVTFRCDPISEHNRLYWYRQTLGQGPEFLTYFQNEAQLEKSRLLSDRFSAERPKGSFSTLEIQRTEQGDSAMYLCATKREGANSPLHFGNGTRLTVT.

The chain uses TRBV19 and TRBJ2-7; 9 nucleotides agree with TRBD1. The germline CDR1 and CDR2 sequences are LNHDA and SQIVND (reference sequence). Unmatched junction bases numbered 16, after V lost 6 bases and J lost 1 base. CDR3 length: 18 amino acids. This CDR3 is CASRSSTGGFWGSYEQYF. The CDR3 DNA reads TGTGCCAGTAGAAGTTCGACAGGGGGGTTTTGGGGTTCCTACGAGCAGTACTTC.

This clonotype was counted a few times. The CDR3 loop is CASSLEGANSYEQYF. CDR3 DNA: TGTGCCAGCAGCTTAGAAGGCGCGAACTCCTACGAGCAGTACTTC. The gene calls are TRBV7-2 and TRBJ2-7; no clear D. V gave up 1 base and J gave up 0 bases, with 10 bases separating them. The CDR3 runs to 15 residues. CDR1 and CDR2 (germline): SGHTA, FQGNSA.

The chain has TRBV2 and TRBJ2-5; 9 bases fit TRBD2. Germline V gene data show CDR1 as SNHLY and CDR2 as FYNNEI. Trimming took 2 bases from V and 3 from J; bases not matched to a gene: 7. This CDR3 has 16 amino acids. CDR3 amino acids: CASSEYMSSGKETQYF. The CDR3 nucleotides are TGTGCCAGCAGTGAATATATGTCTAGCGGGAAAGAGACCCAGTACTTC.

There are a few counts of this clonotype. As DNA, the CDR3 is TGTGCCAGCAGCCCCCGGGACGTGACGGATACGCAGTATTTT. Translating gives CASSPRDVTDTQYF. The chain combines TRBV7-2 with TRBJ2-3; D is perhaps TRBD1 or TRBD2 (5 bases each). The ends were cut back, 5 bases at V and 6 bases at J, with 15 bases in the middle. Germline loops: CDR1 SGHTA, CDR2 FQGNSA. The CDR3 runs 14 residues. Drawing the rest from reference TRBV7-2 and TRBJ2-3, the complete variable domain is GAGVSQSPSNKVTEKGKDVELRCDPISGHTALYWYRQSLGQGLEFLIYFQGNSAPDKSGLPSDRFSAERTGGSVSTLTIQRTQQEDSAVYLCASSPRDVTDTQYFGPGTRLTVL.

The rearrangement uses TRBV6-5 and TRBJ2-1; D gene uncertain. The CDR3 is 17 residues long. V lost 2 bases and J 0 bases, leaving 14 bases between the germline ends. Per germline, CDR1 MNHEY and CDR2 SVGAGI. CDR3 coding DNA: TGTGCCAGCAGTTACGAAGGGCTAGGCAGCTCCTACAATGAGCAGTTCTTC. Translating gives CASSYEGLGSSYNEQFF.

The gene calls are TRBV7-2 and TRBJ2-7; TRBD2 agrees at 15 bases. Germline CDR1 reads SGHTA; CDR2 reads FQGNSA. The CDR3 runs to 20 residues. V was clipped by 4 bases and J by 0 bases; unmatched bases: 13. Written as DNA, the CDR3 is TGTGCCAGCAGCTCAGCAACGGGACTAGCGGGAGGTCCCCTCTCCTACGAGCAGTACTTC. Translation: CASSSATGLAGGPLSYEQYF.

V is TRBV5-1 and J is TRBJ2-7; D possibly uses TRBD1 or TRBD2 (5 bases each). The CDR3 extends over 13 amino acids. CDR1 SGHRS and CDR2 YFSETQ come from the germline V gene. V lost 4 bases, J lost 6 bases, and 14 bases lay in between. In nucleotides, the CDR3 is TGCGCCAGCAGCCCGGGAACGACAGCCGAGCAGTACTTC. This codes for CASSPGTTAEQYF. Based on the CDR3 plus reference TRBV5-1 and TRBJ2-7, the full variable domain is KAGVTQTPRYLIKTRGQQVTLSCSPISGHRSVSWYQQTPGQGLQFLFEYFSETQRNKGNFPGRFSGRQFSNSRSEMNVSTLELGDSALYLCASSPGTTAEQYFGPGTRLTVT.

This clonotype appeared a single time. DNA for the CDR3: TGCAGCGTTGATACCGGGGGCTCGGGCGAGCAGTACTTC. It is translated as CSVDTGGSGEQYF. The gene calls are TRBV29-1 and TRBJ2-7; D is tentatively TRBD1 or TRBD2 (6 bases each). The germline CDR1 and CDR2 sequences are SQVTM and ANQGSEA. Trimming took 3 bases from V and 6 from J, leaving 15 bases between them. The CDR3 loop spans 13 amino acids.

This clonotype was seen only a few times. The gene calls are TRBV7-6 and TRBJ2-1, with D possibly TRBD2 on 6 matching bases. Germline CDR1 and CDR2: SGHVS and FNYEAQ. V lost 5 bases and J lost 0, with 11 bases in between. The CDR3 extends over 15 amino acids. Here the CDR3 reads CASSGLGGSYNEQFF. As DNA, the CDR3 is TGTGCCAGCAGCGGACTGGGGGGCTCCTACAATGAGCAGTTCTTC. Using reference TRBV7-6 and TRBJ2-1 for the parts outside the CDR3, the full variable domain is GAGVSQSPRYKVTKRGQDVALRCDPISGHVSLYWYRQALGQGPEFLTYFNYEAQQDKSGLPNDRFSAERPEGSISTLTIQRTEQRDSAMYRCASSGLGGSYNEQFFGPGTRLTVL.

This clonotype was counted at least ten times. The chain employs TRBV5-8 and TRBJ2-2; 8 bases are a match to TRBD2. This CDR3 has 16 amino acids. Germline CDR1 reads SGHTS; CDR2 reads YDEGEE. V lost 0 bases to trimming and J lost 8 bases; unmatched junction nucleotides: 9. CDR3 residues: CASSLEAGDWRGELFF. DNA of the CDR3: TGTGCCAGCAGCTTGGAAGCGGGGGACTGGAGGGGGGAGCTGTTTTTT.

This chain uses TRBV13 with TRBJ2-1; possibly TRBD2 for D (7 bases). The length of the CDR3 is 15 residues. The V end was cut by 6 bases, the J end by 7 bases, with 19 bases between. From germline, CDR1 is PRHDT and CDR2 FYEKMQ (reference sequence). The CDR3 reads CASSSNMGGRNEQFF. DNA of the CDR3: TGTGCCAGCAGTTCGAATATGGGGGGGCGTAATGAGCAGTTCTTC. Full variable domain (remainder filled in from reference TRBV13 and TRBJ2-1): AAGVIQSPRHLIKEKRETATLKCYPIPRHDTVYWYQQGPGQDPQFLISFYEKMQSDKGSIPDRFSAQQFSDYHSELNMSSLELGDSALYFCASSSNMGGRNEQFFGPGTRLTVL.